The 26 T cell receptor beta chains below all came from one sample that was sequenced in a study of blood T cell repertoires in COVID-19. Clones were sequenced by immunoSEQ multiplex PCR, and TCRdb holds only the in-frame ones, with some missing. Of around 58,000 clones listed, approximately 87% were seen once; the top ten hold under 6%. Sequenced material: peripheral blood. These TCRs come from a human donor in a cohort sampled during active COVID-19.

The chain combines TRBV11-2 with TRBJ2-7; 10 positions match TRBD2. Trimming cost V 5 bases and J 2 bases; bases outside gene matches: 15. The CDR3 totals 18 residues. Germline CDR1 is SGHAT and CDR2 is FQNNGV. The CDR3 DNA follows: TGTGCCAGCAGCCGCACTGGGTCTGTGCTAGCGGGGGCCTACGAGCAGTACTTC. Protein product: CASSRTGSVLAGAYEQYF.

The genes are TRBV19 and TRBJ2-1, with D perhaps TRBD1 (6 bases). Trimming shortened V by 1 base and J by 3 bases, and 10 bases separated the two germline ends. The germline gives CDR1 LNHDA, CDR2 SQIVND (reference sequence). This CDR3 contains 15 residues. In DNA, the CDR3 is TGTGCCAGTAGTATAGCAGGACAGAACTACAATGAGCAGTTCTTC. This codes for CASSIAGQNYNEQFF.

The chain carries TRBV20-1 and TRBJ2-5; D perhaps matches TRBD2 (5 bases). This CDR3 contains 11 residues. The germline CDR1 and CDR2 sequences are DFQATT and SNEGSKA (reference sequence). Trimming took 5 bases from V and 8 from J, leaving 12 bases between them. CDR3 sequence: CSADRGSTQYF. The DNA of the CDR3 is TGCAGTGCTGATCGGGGATCTACCCAGTACTTC.

This chain uses TRBV28 with TRBJ2-7; D is possibly TRBD2 (7 bases). V lost 8 bases and J lost 4, with 21 bases in between. This CDR3 spans 15 amino acids. CDR1 is MDHEN, CDR2 SYDVKM, per germline. In nucleotides, the CDR3 is TGTGCCAGCGCCTGGGGGGGGCGACTCGAATACGAGCAGTACTTC. Its translation: CASAWGGRLEYEQYF. The full variable domain, in which reference TRBV28 and TRBJ2-7 provide the parts outside the CDR3, is DVKVTQSSRYLVKRTGEKVFLECVQDMDHENMFWYRQDPGLGLRLIYFSYDVKMKEKGDIPEGYSVSREKKERFSLILESASTNQTSMYLCASAWGGRLEYEQYFGPGTRLTVT.

This chain connects TRBV18 to TRBJ1-3, with a tentative D call TRBD1 (6 bases). Germline-derived CDR1 and CDR2 are KGHSH and LQKENI. The CDR3 extends over 15 amino acids. The V gene lost 2 bases and the J gene lost 2 bases, with 10 bases spanning the gap. The CDR3, as DNA: TGTGCCAGCTCACCAGCAGGGACACCTGGAAACACCATATATTTT. It codes for CASSPAGTPGNTIYF.

The gene calls are TRBV11-1 and TRBJ2-7; 9 nucleotides line up with TRBD1. The length of the CDR3 is 15 residues. J lost 2 bases, V lost 2 bases, and 4 bases had no gene match. Germline values: CDR1 SGHAT, CDR2 FQDESV (reference sequence). CDR3 in DNA: TGTGCCAGCAGCTTAAACAGGGGGCCAACCTACGAGCAGTACTTC. As protein: CASSLNRGPTYEQYF.

The J gene is TRBJ2-1, the V gene TRBV5-1; 7 bases line up with TRBD2. The CDR3 length is 13 residues. Per the germline V gene, CDR1 is SGHRS and CDR2 is YFSETQ. Unmatched junction bases numbered 3, after V lost 2 bases and J lost 7 bases. The CDR3 is CASSLVGGNEQFF. Written as DNA, the CDR3 is TGCGCCAGCAGCTTAGTCGGGGGGAATGAGCAGTTCTTC. Complete variable domain (other parts from reference TRBV5-1 and TRBJ2-1): KAGVTQTPRYLIKTRGQQVTLSCSPISGHRSVSWYQQTPGQGLQFLFEYFSETQRNKGNFPGRFSGRQFSNSRSEMNVSTLELGDSALYLCASSLVGGNEQFFGPGTRLTVL.

The gene calls are TRBV6-1 and TRBJ1-1; D is unresolved. The V end was cut by 3 bases, the J end by 7 bases, with 18 bases between. Germline V gene lookup returns CDR1 MNHNS and CDR2 SASEGT. This CDR3 has 15 amino acids. CDR3 sequence (DNA): TGTGCCAGCAGTGATCCACGCAAGCGGCTGCATGAAGCTTTCTTT. Translating gives CASSDPRKRLHEAFF.

The chain employs TRBV19 and TRBJ1-5; 8 bases align to TRBD1. The length of the CDR3 is 14 residues. CDR1 LNHDA and CDR2 SQIVND come from the germline V gene (reference sequence). Unmatched junction bases numbered 7, after V lost 10 bases and J lost 2 bases. The CDR3 loop reads CAISGQGGNQPQHF. CDR3 nucleotide sequence: TGTGCCATTTCAGGACAGGGTGGCAATCAGCCCCAGCATTTT. The full variable domain, its missing parts supplied by reference TRBV19 and TRBJ1-5, is DGGITQSPKYLFRKEGQNVTLSCEQNLNHDAMYWYRQDPGQGLRLIYYSQIVNDFQKGDIAEGYSVSREKKESFPLTVTSAQKNPTAFYLCAISGQGGNQPQHFGDGTRLSIL.

The chain uses TRBV5-4 and TRBJ2-3; 10 bases fit TRBD2. Germline trimming cut 6 bases from V and 5 bases from J; bases unmatched to any gene: 9. Germline assignment: CDR1 SGHNT and CDR2 YYREEE (reference sequence). The CDR3 runs 15 residues. CDR3 residues: CASTRLAGPGDTQYF. The CDR3 DNA sequence: TGTGCCAGCACACGACTAGCGGGCCCGGGAGATACGCAGTATTTT.

V gene TRBV11-2 combines with J gene TRBJ2-7, with 7 positions matching TRBD1. The ends lost 9 bases at V and 3 bases at J; junction bases unmatched: 14. CDR1 SGHAT and CDR2 FQNNGV come from the germline V gene. The CDR3 is 15 amino acids. Here the CDR3 reads CASGPRGQTIYEQYF. CDR3 in DNA: TGTGCCAGTGGACCCCGGGGACAGACCATCTACGAGCAGTACTTC.

The V gene is TRBV5-1, the J gene TRBJ1-1; TRBD1 matches at 8 bases. This CDR3 comprises 15 residues. V trimming: 4 bases; J trimming: 1 base; junction bases outside the gene matches: 6. Germline values: CDR1 SGHRS, CDR2 YFSETQ. The CDR3 protein is CASSEWTGKNTEAFF. The CDR3 region has the DNA TGCGCCAGCAGCGAATGGACAGGGAAGAACACTGAAGCTTTCTTT.

This sequence joins TRBV5-4 and TRBJ2-2, with 11 bases that match TRBD1. Losses at the gene ends were 4 bases for V and 5 bases for J; bases not matched to a gene: 1. Germline CDR1 reads SGHNT; CDR2 reads YYREEE (reference sequence). The CDR3 length is 14 residues. The CDR3 nucleotides are TGTGCCAGCAGCCGGGACAGGGGGACCGGGGAGCTGTTTTTT. It encodes CASSRDRGTGELFF.

The rearrangement joins TRBV5-1 to TRBJ2-5; TRBD2 matches 10 bases. Trimming removed 1 base from V and 4 bases from J; junction bases left unmatched: 7. Germline V gives CDR1 SGHRS, CDR2 YFSETQ. The CDR3 is 16 residues long. CDR3 residues: CASSLYSGGAVETQYF. The DNA for the CDR3 is TGCGCCAGCAGCTTGTACAGCGGGGGGGCGGTAGAGACCCAGTACTTC.

J is TRBJ2-7 and V is TRBV6-2 or TRBV6-3, with TRBD2 matching 8 bases. Unmatched junction bases numbered 7, after V lost 6 bases and J lost 3 bases. The CDR3 extends over 14 amino acids. Germline-derived CDR1 and CDR2 are MNHEY and SVGEGT. The CDR3 DNA reads as TGTGCCAGCAGCCTCGGGGGGGTTGTCTACGAGCAGTACTTC. This sequence encodes CASSLGGVVYEQYF.

In regard to this clone: Other DNA sequences in the same sample also yield this CDR3. The chain links TRBV12-3 or TRBV12-4 to TRBJ1-2; D is perhaps TRBD1 (6 bases). This CDR3 region has 13 residues. V gave up 3 bases and J gave up 7 bases, with 12 bases separating them. CDR3 in amino acids: CASSFGGGGGYTF. In nucleotides, the CDR3 is TGTGCCAGCAGTTTCGGGGGAGGGGGTGGCTACACCTTC.

V gene TRBV19 combines with J gene TRBJ1-2, with no clear D. The CDR3 contains 12 residues. Trimming took 7 bases from V and 8 from J, leaving 14 bases between them. In germline, CDR1 is LNHDA, CDR2 SQIVND (reference sequence). The CDR3 reads CASKECSGGYTF. In DNA, the CDR3 is TGTGCCAGTAAGGAGTGTAGCGGAGGCTACACCTTC.

The chain employs TRBV4-1 and TRBJ1-1; D is perhaps TRBD1 (6 bases). The CDR3 covers 16 residues. Germline V gene data show CDR1 as MGHRA and CDR2 as YSYEKL. The V and J ends lost 3 bases and 8 bases respectively, with 22 bases between them. The chain's CDR3 is CASSQSTGTQAREAFF. DNA for the CDR3: TGCGCCAGCAGCCAGTCAACCGGGACACAAGCGAGGGAAGCTTTCTTT.

The chain carries TRBV27 and TRBJ1-2; TRBD1 matches 9 bases. Looked up from germline, CDR1 is MNHEY and CDR2 is SMNVEV (reference sequence). Trimming at V came to 4 bases and at J to 12 bases, leaving 9 bases not matched to a gene. The CDR3 extends over 13 amino acids. As DNA, the CDR3 is TGTGCCAGCAGTTCACCGGGACAGGGACAACACACCTTC. As protein: CASSSPGQGQHTF.

The V and J genes are TRBV7-2 and TRBJ1-1; no clear D. Per the germline V gene, CDR1 is SGHTA and CDR2 is FQGNSA. V was cut by 5 bases and J by 6 bases, with 16 bases left in between. The CDR3 loop spans 14 amino acids. The CDR3 loop reads CASSAAHWEAEAFF. The DNA of the CDR3 is TGTGCCAGCAGCGCAGCACACTGGGAGGCTGAAGCTTTCTTT.

The chain recombines TRBV5-5 with TRBJ2-7; 8 nucleotides match TRBD1. Germline V lookup: CDR1 SGHKS, CDR2 YYEKEE (reference sequence). This CDR3 is built from 15 residues. Germline trimming cut 5 bases from V and 0 bases from J; bases unmatched to any gene: 7. CDR3 coding DNA: TGTGCCAGCAGGACAGGGGACGAGAGCTCCTACGAGCAGTACTTC. Translating gives CASRTGDESSYEQYF.

DNA for the CDR3: TGCGCCAGCAGCCAACGACAGGGGAGGGACACTGAAGCTTTCTTT. Its translation is CASSQRQGRDTEAFF. V gene TRBV4-3 combines with J gene TRBJ1-1; 8 bases map to TRBD1. The ends lost 2 bases at V and 3 bases at J; junction bases unmatched: 5. CDR1 is LGHNA, CDR2 YSLEER, per germline. CDR3 length: 15 residues.

The chain uses TRBV29-1 and TRBJ2-6; no reliable D call. The CDR3 totals 13 residues. Germline V gene lookup returns CDR1 SQVTM and CDR2 ANQGSEA. With 4 bases removed from V and 2 bases from J, the gap between germline ends came to 6 bases. The DNA of the CDR3 is TGCAGCGTTGGAGGTACTGGGGCCAACGTCCTGACTTTC. Translating it yields CSVGGTGANVLTF.

This clone appeared many times. The rearrangement joins TRBV6-6 to TRBJ1-4; D unresolved. Germline-derived CDR1 and CDR2 are MNHNY and SVGAGI (reference sequence). V shed 5 bases and J shed 3 bases, with 10 bases lying between them. CDR3 size: 14 residues. In nucleotides, the CDR3 is TGTGCCAGCAGTAAAACTAGGGCTAATGAAAAACTGTTTTTT. It specifies CASSKTRANEKLFF.

The chain joins TRBV11-2 to TRBJ1-1, with 12 bases identical to TRBD1. V was clipped by 4 bases and J by 10 bases; unmatched bases: 4. In germline, CDR1 is SGHAT, CDR2 FQNNGV. The CDR3 runs to 13 residues. The CDR3 is CASSWDRGHGAFF. CDR3 nucleotides: TGTGCCAGCAGCTGGGACAGGGGGCACGGAGCTTTCTTT. Combining the CDR3 with reference TRBV11-2 and TRBJ1-1 gives the whole variable domain EAGVAQSPRYKIIEKRQSVAFWCNPISGHATLYWYQQILGQGPKLLIQFQNNGVVDDSQLPKDRFSAERLKGVDSTLKIQPAKLEDSAVYLCASSWDRGHGAFFGQGTRLTVV.

This clone showed up many times. The CDR3 sequence is CAWSQGQGGSPLHF. The CDR3 DNA sequence: TGTGCCTGGAGCCAGGGACAGGGGGGCTCACCCCTCCACTTT. The chain is built from TRBV30 and TRBJ1-6; 11 bases line up with TRBD1. The CDR3 has 14 amino acids. V dropped 3 bases and J dropped 10; count of bases not matched to a gene: 5. Germline values: CDR1 GTSNPN, CDR2 SVGIG (reference sequence).